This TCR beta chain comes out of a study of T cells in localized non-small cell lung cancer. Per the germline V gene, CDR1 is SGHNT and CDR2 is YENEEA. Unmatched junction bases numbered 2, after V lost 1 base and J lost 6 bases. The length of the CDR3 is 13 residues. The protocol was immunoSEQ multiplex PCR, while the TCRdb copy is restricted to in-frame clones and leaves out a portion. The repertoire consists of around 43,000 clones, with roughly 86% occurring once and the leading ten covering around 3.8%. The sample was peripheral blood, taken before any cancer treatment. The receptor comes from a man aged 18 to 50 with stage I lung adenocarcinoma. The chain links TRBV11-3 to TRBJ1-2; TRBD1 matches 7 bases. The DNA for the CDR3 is TGTGCCAGCAGCTTAGTGGGGACAGATGGCTACACCTTC. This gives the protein CASSLVGTDGYTF.